The 3 T cell receptor beta chains given below trace back to one sample, sequenced in a study of T cells in women clearing cervical HPV infection. The repertoire was sequenced with immunoSEQ multiplex PCR; TCRdb's copy has only in-frame clones and lacks some. The sample holds fewer than 35,000 clones. Sequences were obtained from blood buffy coat. The receptors stem from a woman between 18 and 75 years old with a cervical HPV16 infection that either progressed to CIN3+ or cleared (not recorded which).

As regards this clone: The read stops 3 residues short of the end of the CDR3; the missing end is completed from the germline J gene. V gene TRBV20-1 combines with J gene TRBJ2-7; 9 bases match TRBD2. The trim removed 2 bases at V and 6 bases at J, leaving 5 bases unmatched. Germline CDR1 DFQATT, CDR2 SNEGSKA (reference sequence). CDR3 length: 13 amino acids. The CDR3 loop is CSARPGTSLEQYF. The CDR3 DNA, read in part, is TGCAGTGCTAGACCCGGGACTAGCCTCGAG.

Concerning this clone itself: The CDR3 goes on 3 residues after the read ends, and that part is filled in from the germline J gene. V usage is TRBV2 and J usage is TRBJ2-4, with a tentative D call TRBD2 (5 bases). Germline V gene data show CDR1 as SNHLY and CDR2 as FYNNEI. CDR3 length: 12 amino acids. CDR3: CASRGLNYGQYF. CDR3 bases read: TGTGCCAGTAGAGGACTGAACTATGGT.

With respect to this clone: The read ends 3 residues early relative to the CDR3; the germline J gene fills the gap. The chain joins TRBV5-1 to TRBJ2-3; 7 bases are shared with TRBD1. The CDR3 has 15 residues. J was trimmed by 4 bases and V by 0 bases; bases with no gene match: 5. From germline, CDR1 is SGHRS and CDR2 YFSETQ. The CDR3 protein is CASSLGNQGADTQYF. The part of the CDR3 DNA that was read is TGCGCCAGCAGCTTGGGGAACCAGGGGGCAGATACG.